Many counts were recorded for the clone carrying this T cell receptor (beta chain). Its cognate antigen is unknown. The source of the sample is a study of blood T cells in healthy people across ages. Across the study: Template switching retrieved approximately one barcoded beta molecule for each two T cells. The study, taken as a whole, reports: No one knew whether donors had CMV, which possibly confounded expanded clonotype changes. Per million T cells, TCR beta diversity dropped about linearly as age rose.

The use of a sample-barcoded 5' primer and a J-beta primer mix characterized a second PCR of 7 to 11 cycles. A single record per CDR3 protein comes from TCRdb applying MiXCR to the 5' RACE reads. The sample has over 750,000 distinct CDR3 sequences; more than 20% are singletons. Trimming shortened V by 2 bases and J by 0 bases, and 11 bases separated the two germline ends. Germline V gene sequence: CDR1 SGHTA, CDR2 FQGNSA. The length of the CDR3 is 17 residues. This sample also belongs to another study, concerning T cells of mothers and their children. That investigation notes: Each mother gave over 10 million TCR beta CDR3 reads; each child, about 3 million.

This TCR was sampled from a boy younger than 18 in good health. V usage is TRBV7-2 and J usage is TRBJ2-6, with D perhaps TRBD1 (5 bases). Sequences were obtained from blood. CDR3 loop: CASSLRGTVSGANVLTF. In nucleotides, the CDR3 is TGTGCCAGCAGCTTAAGGGGTACCGTCTCTGGGGCCAACGTCCTGACTTTC.